Each of the 27 T cell receptor beta chains below was sequenced from the same sample in a study of metastatic and nonmetastatic thyroid tumors. Patients had received no treatment of any kind before thyroid surgery. TCRdb called clones again from the PCR reads with MiXCR. The top ten clones hold 35% to 45% of a sample with approximately 19,000 clones, around 16% of them seen once. Sequencing was carried out using blood. These receptors all come from a female donor with papillary thyroid cancer or a benign thyroid nodule (not recorded which). Some clones in this sample may be carry-over from other donors' samples.

This clone was counted at least ten times. The chain recombines TRBV7-9 with TRBJ2-7; 9 positions match TRBD1. J was trimmed by 7 bases and V by 5 bases; bases with no gene match: 9. The CDR3 has 14 amino acids. Germline CDR1 and CDR2: SEHNR and FQNEAQ (reference sequence). DNA of the CDR3: TGTGCCAGCAGCGGAGGGACAGGGTCTAAAGAGCAGTACTTC. Encoded protein: CASSGGTGSKEQYF.

Remarks on this clone: The CDR3 does not close with the conserved phenylalanine or tryptophan, likely indicating a read error. The chain joins TRBV20-1 to TRBJ2-5, with D unclear. V dropped 3 bases and J dropped 1 base, with 9 bases sitting between them. Germline V CDR1 and CDR2: DFQATT, SNEGSKA (reference sequence). This CDR3 has 13 amino acids. The CDR3 coding sequence is TGCAGTGCTAGCCTTGCGAGCCAAGAGACCCAGTACTTA. It codes for CSASLASQETQYL.

This clone was found many times. The chain links TRBV27 to TRBJ2-3; 7 bases line up with TRBD2. V was pared by 2 bases and J by 0 bases, with 8 bases of the junction left unmatched. The germline V gene encodes CDR1 MNHEY and CDR2 SMNVEV (reference sequence). There are 17 residues in the CDR3. CDR3 amino acids: CASSLAGAGRSTDTQYF. As DNA, the CDR3 is TGTGCCAGCAGTTTAGCGGGAGCGGGCCGAAGCACAGATACGCAGTATTTT.

This clone showed up many times. The chain has TRBV6-1 and TRBJ1-6; possibly TRBD1 for D (6 bases). This CDR3 has 15 residues. Looked up from germline, CDR1 is MNHNS and CDR2 is SASEGT. Trimming shortened V by 6 bases and J by 0 bases, and 9 bases separated the two germline ends. This CDR3 is CASRRGSSYNSPLHF. The CDR3 region has the DNA TGTGCCAGCAGGAGGGGGAGCTCCTATAATTCACCCCTCCACTTT.

The rearrangement joins TRBV9 to TRBJ2-1; D might be TRBD2 (5 bases). The CDR3 extends over 16 amino acids. CDR1 is SGDLS and CDR2 is YYNGEE in the germline V gene. V was cut by 2 bases and J by 3 bases, with 15 bases left in between. In DNA, the CDR3 is TGTGCCAGCAGCGTGGGTCAGTCTAGCTACTACAATGAGCAGTTCTTC. Its protein product is CASSVGQSSYYNEQFF.

Many counts were recorded for this clone. The rearrangement uses TRBV11-2 and TRBJ2-7; the match to TRBD2 covers 7 bases. Germline trimming cut 2 bases from V and 4 bases from J; bases unmatched to any gene: 8. The CDR3 sequence is 15 residues long. Germline values: CDR1 SGHAT, CDR2 FQNNGV. The CDR3 loop is CASSLTGRSLYEQYF. The CDR3 DNA follows: TGTGCCAGCAGCTTAACCGGGAGGTCTTTGTACGAGCAGTACTTC.

This clone was detected ten times or more. The chain has TRBV18 and TRBJ1-2; 7 bases align to TRBD1. Germline V gene lookup returns CDR1 KGHSH and CDR2 LQKENI. There are 14 residues in the CDR3. Trimming removed 6 bases from V and 3 bases from J; junction bases left unmatched: 7. CDR3 residues: CASSHRGFDYGYTF. The CDR3 nucleotides read TGTGCCAGCTCTCACAGGGGTTTCGACTATGGCTACACCTTC. Full variable domain (outside the CDR3, taken from reference TRBV18 and TRBJ1-2): NAGVMQNPRHLVRRRGQEARLRCSPMKGHSHVYWYRQLPEEGLKFMVYLQKENIIDESGMPKERFSAEFPKEGPSILRIQQVVRGDSAAYFCASSHRGFDYGYTFGSGTRLTVV.

This clone came up a few times. The rearrangement joins TRBV6-2 or TRBV6-3 to TRBJ1-5, with a possible D match to TRBD1 (6 bases). Trimming removed 0 bases from V and 7 bases from J, with 19 bases in between. Germline CDR1 reads MNHEY; CDR2 reads SVGEGT. The CDR3 is 17 amino acids. DNA of the CDR3: TGTGCCAGCAGTTACTCGACACTTTCACAAAGGGGGCAGCCCCAGCATTTT. Amino acids: CASSYSTLSQRGQPQHF.

The sample holds many counts of this clone. The rearrangement links TRBV12-3 or TRBV12-4 to TRBJ2-7; the D call may be TRBD1 or TRBD2 (5 bases each). V shed 1 base and J shed 3 bases, with 10 bases lying between them. The CDR3 is made up of 14 amino acids. The CDR3 DNA sequence: TGTGCCAGCAGTTTAGGTGGGACCGGCTACGAGCAGTACTTC. Translated, it gives CASSLGGTGYEQYF.

V and J are TRBV9 and TRBJ1-5; D might be TRBD1 (6 bases). This CDR3 comprises 13 residues. Trimming shortened V by 4 bases and J by 5 bases, and 10 bases separated the two germline ends. Germline V CDR1 and CDR2: SGDLS, YYNGEE. CDR3 nucleotide sequence: TGTGCCAGCAGCCGGACAGAGGATCAGCCCCAGCATTTT. This translates into CASSRTEDQPQHF.

This clone was counted at least ten times. The chain combines TRBV20-1 with TRBJ2-3; 8 bases map to TRBD2. The V and J ends lost 8 bases and 2 bases, in that order; junction bases with no gene match: 3. The CDR3 is 12 amino acids. Germline CDR1 reads DFQATT; CDR2 reads SNEGSKA (reference sequence). CDR3 in DNA: TGCAGTCCGGGGGGGCCCACAGATACGCAGTATTTT. Translating it yields CSPGGPTDTQYF.

The chain recombines TRBV20-1 with TRBJ2-1; D unresolved. Trimming removed 0 bases from V and 7 bases from J, with 7 bases in between. Germline loops: CDR1 DFQATT, CDR2 SNEGSKA (reference sequence). The CDR3 extends over 12 amino acids. The CDR3 loop reads CSARDYANEQFF. The CDR3 bases are TGCAGTGCTAGAGATTATGCGAATGAGCAGTTCTTC.

In this sample, this clone turned up many times. The CDR3 spells CAWSVTSIETQYF. The DNA for the CDR3 is TGTGCCTGGAGTGTAACCTCCATTGAGACCCAGTACTTC. The V and J genes are TRBV30 and TRBJ2-5; D not resolved. The CDR3 has 13 residues. The ends were cut back, 0 bases at V and 5 bases at J, with 10 bases in the middle. The germline gives CDR1 GTSNPN, CDR2 SVGIG (reference sequence).

In this sample, this clone turned up a few times. The chain links TRBV2 to TRBJ2-7; possible D gene TRBD1, 5 bases. This CDR3 comprises 13 residues. Trimming took off 10 bases at V and 5 bases at J, with 18 bases between the two ends. The germline gives CDR1 SNHLY, CDR2 FYNNEI. For the CDR3, the DNA is TGTGCCACCAGCAACACAGGAATCCACGAGCAGTACTTC. Translation gives CATSNTGIHEQYF.

The V gene is TRBV28, the J gene TRBJ2-5; a possible D gene is TRBD1 (6 bases). Per germline, CDR1 MDHEN and CDR2 SYDVKM. This CDR3 is 15 amino acids long. The V end was cut by 3 bases, the J end by 1 base, with 12 bases between. The CDR3 sequence: CASSLSTGPQETQYF. CDR3 sequence (DNA): TGTGCCAGCAGTTTGTCAACAGGGCCCCAAGAGACCCAGTACTTC. The whole variable domain, filled in from reference TRBV28 and TRBJ2-5, reads DVKVTQSSRYLVKRTGEKVFLECVQDMDHENMFWYRQDPGLGLRLIYFSYDVKMKEKGDIPEGYSVSREKKERFSLILESASTNQTSMYLCASSLSTGPQETQYFGPGTRLLVL.

By its share, this clone is medium-sized. The J gene is TRBJ2-7, the V gene TRBV20-1, with TRBD2 matching over 7 bases. This CDR3 contains 16 residues. The V and J ends lost 4 bases and 5 bases, in that order; junction bases with no gene match: 17. CDR1 and CDR2 from the germline V gene are DFQATT and SNEGSKA (reference sequence). The CDR3 reads CSATPPGTTRANEQYF. The DNA for the CDR3 is TGCAGTGCTACACCACCTGGGACTACAAGAGCTAACGAGCAGTACTTC.

The rearrangement links TRBV20-1 to TRBJ1-6; 11 bases line up with TRBD1. This CDR3 is 16 amino acids long. Germline values: CDR1 DFQATT, CDR2 SNEGSKA (reference sequence). J lost 7 bases, V lost 2 bases, and 7 bases had no gene match. The CDR3 nucleotides are TGCAGTGCTAGACCACGGGGACAGGGGGGGAATTCACCCCTCCACTTT. This codes for CSARPRGQGGNSPLHF.

J is TRBJ2-2 and V is TRBV6-2 or TRBV6-3; 16 positions match TRBD2. J gave up 6 bases and V 6 bases, and 16 bases lay outside the gene matches. Looked up from germline, CDR1 is MNHEY and CDR2 is SVGEGT. The CDR3 contains 20 residues. This CDR3 reads CASRSRPGLAGGHQAGELFF. Here the CDR3 DNA reads TGTGCCAGCAGATCCAGGCCGGGACTAGCGGGAGGGCATCAGGCCGGGGAGCTGTTTTTT.

This clone counts as medium-sized. V gene TRBV11-2 combines with J gene TRBJ2-7; TRBD1 or TRBD2 may be the D gene (5 bases each). V was trimmed by 0 bases and J by 3 bases, leaving 12 bases between them. This CDR3 has 15 residues. Germline CDR1 is SGHAT and CDR2 is FQNNGV. The DNA for the CDR3 is TGTGCCAGCAGCTTAGAGTCGGGACCGTACTACGAGCAGTACTTC. It encodes CASSLESGPYYEQYF.

This clone has at least ten counts. The V call is TRBV4-2, the J call TRBJ2-2; D remains unclear. Germline CDR1 is LGHNA and CDR2 is YNFKEQ. This CDR3 has 14 amino acids. V lost 0 bases, J lost 3 bases, and 5 bases lay in between. CDR3 nucleotide sequence: TGTGCCAGCAGCCAAGACGGTGACACCGGGGAGCTGTTTTTT. As protein: CASSQDGDTGELFF.

The gene calls are TRBV20-1 and TRBJ2-1, with 15 bases identical to TRBD2. V dropped 5 bases and J dropped 3; count of bases not matched to a gene: 11. The CDR3 loop spans 18 amino acids. CDR1 and CDR2 (germline): DFQATT, SNEGSKA (reference sequence). The CDR3 nucleotides read TGCAGTGCTGGGAATCGGACTAGCGGGAGGGATCACTACAATGAGCAGTTCTTC. Translation: CSAGNRTSGRDHYNEQFF.

This clone showed up many times. The chain uses TRBV2 and TRBJ2-1; the D is unclear. The CDR3 runs to 14 residues. Germline V CDR1 and CDR2: SNHLY, FYNNEI. The germline V and J ends were trimmed by 2 bases and 2 bases, with 7 bases remaining between them. As DNA, the CDR3 is TGTGCCAGCAGTGAACTGGGTACCTACAATGAGCAGTTCTTC. This sequence encodes CASSELGTYNEQFF. Full variable domain (remainder filled in from reference TRBV2 and TRBJ2-1): EPEVTQTPSHQVTQMGQEVILRCVPISNHLYFYWYRQILGQKVEFLVSFYNNEISEKSEIFDDQFSVERPDGSNFTLKIRSTKLEDSAMYFCASSELGTYNEQFFGPGTRLTVL.

This clone was picked up many times. Here the CDR3 DNA reads TGTGCCAGCAGTCCCGGGGAGCGGAGAAGCACAGATACGCAGTATTTT. Residues: CASSPGERRSTDTQYF. The V call is TRBV7-2, the J call TRBJ2-3; D may be TRBD2 (5 bases). Germline V gene sequence: CDR1 SGHTA, CDR2 FQGNSA. The CDR3 loop spans 16 amino acids. Trimming stripped 6 bases from V and 0 bases from J, with 16 bases between.

This clone was picked up many times. This chain joins TRBV10-3 and TRBJ1-5; no definite D call. The germline V gene encodes CDR1 ENHRY and CDR2 SYGVKD. This CDR3 has 12 residues. V lost 4 bases to trimming and J lost 3 bases, with 4 bases between them. The CDR3 DNA sequence: TGTGCCATCAGTGCAAACAATCAGCCCCAGCATTTT. Translated, it gives CAISANNQPQHF.

This clone was picked up a small number of times. The V and J genes are TRBV12-3 or TRBV12-4 and TRBJ2-7; D might be TRBD1 (5 bases). CDR3 length: 14 residues. Trimming cost V 4 bases and J 3 bases, with 13 bases left between them. CDR3 protein: CASSSSTALYEQYF. DNA for the CDR3: TGTGCCAGCAGTTCCTCGACAGCTCTCTACGAGCAGTACTTC.

This clone came up many times. The V gene is TRBV30, the J gene TRBJ1-5; 8 nucleotides align to TRBD1. Per germline, CDR1 GTSNPN and CDR2 SVGIG (reference sequence). The CDR3 covers 14 residues. V lost 1 base to trimming and J lost 6 bases; unmatched junction nucleotides: 5. The CDR3 sequence: CAWSGTGIFQPQHF. CDR3 DNA sequence: TGTGCCTGGAGTGGGACAGGGATCTTTCAGCCCCAGCATTTT.

This clone was seen repeatedly, ten times or more. The gene calls are TRBV7-9 and TRBJ1-4; 12 bases are a match to TRBD1. Germline lookup yields CDR1 SEHNR and CDR2 FQNEAQ (reference sequence). This CDR3 has 15 amino acids. With V trimmed by 5 bases and J by 8 bases, 6 bases remained unmatched. CDR3 protein: CASSPGTGGSEKLFF. The CDR3 bases are TGTGCCAGCAGCCCCGGGACAGGGGGCTCCGAAAAACTGTTTTTT.